Following are 27 T cell receptor beta chains from one sample sequenced in a study of blood T cells in healthy people across ages. Using a J-beta primer mix together with a sample-barcoded 5' primer, a second PCR was run for roughly 6 to 12 cycles. TCRdb independently ran MiXCR on the 5' RACE reads; one entry per CDR3 protein. The sample has hundreds of thousands of distinct CDR3 sequences; roughly 48% are singletons. The sequencing sample was made of blood. The receptors were gathered from a man aged 25 to 40 in good health.

The rearrangement joins TRBV6-1 to TRBJ1-2; 7 bases map to TRBD1. The V segment lost 4 bases and the J segment 8 bases; nucleotides outside the gene matches: 7. The CDR3 extends over 13 amino acids. Per germline, CDR1 MNHNS and CDR2 SASEGT. The DNA of the CDR3 is TGTGCCAGCAGTGTGGACAGGACCACGGGCTACACCTTC. This encodes CASSVDRTTGYTF.

With regard to this clonotype: The junction shows a germline mismatch at one end, possibly a read error. The chain joins TRBV5-1 to TRBJ2-1; TRBD2 aligns across 7 bases. CDR1 is SGHRS and CDR2 is YFSETQ in the germline V gene. CDR3 length: 14 residues. CDR3 protein: CASSLQSGGDELFF. The CDR3 nucleotides read TGCGCCAGCAGCTTGCAAAGTGGGGGGGATGAGCTGTTCTTC.

The DNA for the CDR3 is TGTGCCAGCAGTCTGTCCGGCGCTGGAAACACCATATATTTT. This translates into CASSLSGAGNTIYF. The rearrangement joins TRBV12-3 or TRBV12-4 to TRBJ1-3, with no clear D. V lost 5 bases and J lost 2, with 10 bases in between. The CDR3 totals 14 residues.

The chain joins TRBV2 to TRBJ2-3, with D possibly TRBD2 on 5 matching bases. V lost 6 bases and J 2 bases, leaving 18 bases between the germline ends. There are 16 residues in the CDR3. Germline CDR1 reads SNHLY; CDR2 reads FYNNEI. The CDR3 coding sequence is TGTGCCAGCAGGAGGGCCGAGAGGGTTTCCACAGATACGCAGTATTTT. This encodes CASRRAERVSTDTQYF.

The rearrangement uses TRBV2 and TRBJ2-7; 9 bases fit TRBD2. CDR1 is SNHLY, CDR2 FYNNEI, per germline. The CDR3 consists of 15 residues. The trim removed 6 bases at V and 0 bases at J, leaving 6 bases unmatched. CDR3: CASSSERGASYEQYF. The CDR3 region has the DNA TGTGCCAGCAGCTCGGAGCGGGGGGCCTCCTACGAGCAGTACTTC.

This chain links TRBV11-2 with TRBJ1-4; D is perhaps TRBD1 (6 bases). In germline, CDR1 is SGHAT, CDR2 FQNNGV. V was pared by 0 bases and J by 5 bases, with 13 bases between. The CDR3 has 16 amino acids. Written as DNA, the CDR3 is TGTGCCAGCAGCTTAGATCGAGGGCAGGGGAATGAAAAACTGTTTTTT. The encoded protein is CASSLDRGQGNEKLFF. Supplemented by reference TRBV11-2 and TRBJ1-4, the full variable domain reads EAGVAQSPRYKIIEKRQSVAFWCNPISGHATLYWYQQILGQGPKLLIQFQNNGVVDDSQLPKDRFSAERLKGVDSTLKIQPAKLEDSAVYLCASSLDRGQGNEKLFFGSGTQLSVL.

This clonotype was recorded a few times. The rearrangement joins TRBV12-3 or TRBV12-4 to TRBJ1-2; no clear D gene. Trimming left V 3 bases short and J 3 bases short, with 11 bases between. This CDR3 is built from 14 residues. The DNA of the CDR3 is TGTGCCAGCAGTTTGCGGGGATTGGACTATGGCTACACCTTC. Translating gives CASSLRGLDYGYTF.

This clonotype was picked up a small number of times. J is TRBJ2-7 and V is TRBV6-5; D is uncertain. CDR3 length: 14 amino acids. Trimming took off 2 bases at V and 0 bases at J, with 8 bases between the two ends. Germline V gives CDR1 MNHEY, CDR2 SVGAGI. CDR3 nucleotides: TGTGCCAGCAGTTACCAGTACCGCTCCTACGAGCAGTACTTC. This sequence encodes CASSYQYRSYEQYF.

Of note for this clonotype: One junction end does not reproduce the germline sequence, and a read error may be involved. The genes are TRBV10-3 and TRBJ2-5; 9 bases map to TRBD1. Matching the DNA end better, TRBJ2-7 makes the J call doubtful. Germline V gene lookup returns CDR1 ENHRY and CDR2 SYGVKD. This CDR3 has 15 amino acids. The CDR3 sequence is CAVSEGTGYSYEQYF. The CDR3 DNA is TGTGCCGTCAGTGAGGGGACAGGGTATTCCTACGAGCAGTACTTC.

The rearrangement joins TRBV29-1 to TRBJ1-1; 9 bases map to TRBD1. The CDR3 totals 13 residues. V shed 2 bases and J 7 bases; nucleotides not matched to a gene: 5. CDR1 and CDR2 (germline): SQVTM, ANQGSEA. DNA of the CDR3: TGCAGCGTTGAAAAGGGGACAGGGTTTGAAGCTTTCTTT. This sequence encodes CSVEKGTGFEAFF.

This clonotype appeared a few times. The chain uses TRBV27 and TRBJ1-2; no reliable D call. The CDR3 contains 16 residues. CDR1 and CDR2 (germline): MNHEY, SMNVEV (reference sequence). Trimming left V 2 bases short and J 8 bases short, with 21 bases between. This CDR3 is CASSLVRTAGLWGYTF. For the CDR3, the DNA is TGTGCCAGCAGTTTAGTCCGGACCGCCGGTTTGTGGGGCTACACCTTC.

J is TRBJ2-1 and V is TRBV13; 13 bases map to TRBD2. After removal of 5 bases from V and 5 bases from J, the junction contained 9 bases not matched to a gene. CDR3 length: 17 residues. Germline-derived CDR1 and CDR2 are PRHDT and FYEKMQ (reference sequence). In nucleotides, the CDR3 is TGTGCCAGCAGCCCTACTAGCGGGGGGGCCGGGGACAATGAGCAGTTCTTC. Residues: CASSPTSGGAGDNEQFF.

Details on this clonotype: Its ends do not fully match the called genes, so a read error is possible. This chain joins TRBV27 and TRBJ1-6, with a weak D call TRBD1 (5 bases). The CDR3 loop spans 13 amino acids. Germline V gene sequence: CDR1 MNHEY, CDR2 SMNVEV (reference sequence). The CDR3 DNA follows: TGTGCCAGCAATATGGGGGGTAATTCACCCTTCCACTTT. Its protein is CASNMGGNSPFHF.

The CDR3 nucleotides are TGTGCCAGCAGTCCGGGAGACTTAGCCTACGAGCAGTACTTC. Encoded protein: CASSPGDLAYEQYF. This rearrangement joins TRBV6-2 or TRBV6-3 to TRBJ2-7; the D gene is possibly TRBD2 (6 bases). Between the trimmed V and J ends, which lost 5 bases and 2 bases, there was a span of 13 bases. The CDR3 has 14 amino acids. The germline V gene encodes CDR1 MNHEY and CDR2 SVGEGT.

V usage is TRBV29-1 and J usage is TRBJ2-7; 9 bases fit TRBD2. This CDR3 region has 14 residues. With V trimmed by 5 bases and J by 7 bases, 12 bases remained unmatched. Germline loops: CDR1 SQVTM, CDR2 ANQGSEA. The CDR3 nucleotides read TGCAGCGTTCTGAGCGCTAGCGGGGCACGGGAGCAGTACTTC. Amino acids: CSVLSASGAREQYF.

V and J are TRBV27 and TRBJ2-5; 7 bases are shared with TRBD2. There are 16 residues in the CDR3. V lost 4 bases to trimming and J lost 2 bases; unmatched junction nucleotides: 10. Germline CDR1 reads MNHEY; CDR2 reads SMNVEV (reference sequence). This chain's CDR3 is CASSSELPGGQETQYF. The CDR3 region has the DNA TGTGCCAGCAGTTCAGAACTCCCGGGGGGTCAAGAGACCCAGTACTTC.

The rearrangement links TRBV10-3 to TRBJ2-4; no clear D. CDR3 length: 13 amino acids. Per the germline V gene, CDR1 is ENHRY and CDR2 is SYGVKD. Trimming pared 7 bases from V and 6 bases from J, leaving 13 bases between. Here the CDR3 reads CAIIDLLGNIQYF. The CDR3 coding sequence is TGTGCCATCATTGACCTTCTTGGAAACATTCAGTACTTC.

This sequence joins TRBV5-4 and TRBJ2-1; 11 bases are a match to TRBD2. The CDR3 covers 16 residues. Germline CDR1 reads SGHNT; CDR2 reads YYREEE (reference sequence). The junction had 1 base not matched to a gene; V was cut back by 2 bases and J by 0 bases. Here the CDR3 reads CASSLLAGASYNEQFF. The CDR3 DNA follows: TGTGCCAGCAGCTTACTAGCGGGAGCCTCCTACAATGAGCAGTTCTTC.

This clonotype has just a few counts. V is TRBV12-3 or TRBV12-4 and J is TRBJ2-3, with D possibly being TRBD2 (5 bases). Trimming removed 8 bases at V and 0 bases at J, with 18 bases between. The CDR3 spans 16 residues. The CDR3 spells CASANPGLVSTDTQYF. CDR3 nucleotides: TGTGCCAGCGCAAACCCCGGACTCGTCAGCACAGATACGCAGTATTTT.

The J gene is TRBJ2-2, the V gene TRBV20-1; TRBD1 matches at 8 bases. From germline, CDR1 is DFQATT and CDR2 SNEGSKA (reference sequence). V trimming: 6 bases; J trimming: 4 bases; junction bases outside the gene matches: 7. The CDR3 is 14 residues long. The chain's CDR3 is CSATQGASTGELFF. In DNA form, the CDR3 reads TGCAGTGCCACTCAGGGGGCGTCCACCGGGGAGCTGTTTTTT.

Points on this clonotype: Since a much larger clone is just one base distant, this may be a read error. This chain links TRBV29-1 with TRBJ2-7, with D maybe TRBD1 (7 bases). The CDR3 has 12 residues. Germline values: CDR1 SQVTM, CDR2 ANQGSEA. Deletions cut 7 bases from V and 5 bases from J, with 15 bases between. CDR3 in amino acids: CSGRDSRHEQYF. CDR3 nucleotide sequence: TGCAGCGGGAGGGACAGTCGCCACGAGCAGTACTTC.

The chain is built from TRBV20-1 and TRBJ1-6; perhaps TRBD1 as D (6 bases). Between the trimmed V and J ends, which lost 3 bases and 1 base, there was a span of 10 bases. The germline V gene has CDR1 DFQATT and CDR2 SNEGSKA (reference sequence). This CDR3 region has 15 residues. The CDR3 DNA reads TGCAGTGCTAGTCCCGGGACATCCTATAATTCACCCCTCCACTTT. This encodes CSASPGTSYNSPLHF.

The V gene is TRBV6-2 or TRBV6-3, the J gene TRBJ1-2, with D unresolved. The V end lost 2 bases, the J end lost 5 bases, and 12 bases lay between the germline ends. The CDR3 loop spans 14 amino acids. From germline, CDR1 is MNHEY and CDR2 SVGEGT. In nucleotides, the CDR3 is TGTGCCAGCAGTTACAGGCCCGGCAGTTATGGCTACACCTTC. Protein: CASSYRPGSYGYTF.

As regards this clonotype: A junction end diverges from the germline sequence, so it may reflect a read error. The chain is built from TRBV6-1 and TRBJ1-2; weak D call: TRBD1 (6 bases). Germline-derived CDR1 and CDR2 are MNHNS and SASEGT. The CDR3 contains 13 residues. The CDR3 region has the DNA TGTGCCAGCAGGGAAGGGGGAAGCGATGGCTACACCTTC. This gives the protein CASREGGSDGYTF.

This clonotype was counted a few times. The chain recombines TRBV12-3 or TRBV12-4 with TRBJ2-7, with D perhaps TRBD1 (6 bases). Trimming took 7 bases from V and 3 from J, leaving 13 bases between them. This CDR3 is built from 13 residues. The CDR3 coding sequence is TGTGCCAGCACCCATGACAGGCGCTACGAGCAGTACTTC. Translation: CASTHDRRYEQYF.

V is TRBV5-1 and J is TRBJ1-2, with D unresolved. Germline lookup yields CDR1 SGHRS and CDR2 YFSETQ. V lost 1 base, J lost 2 bases, and 15 bases lay in between. The CDR3 runs 16 residues. CDR3 amino acids: CASSLIADKTNYGYTF. The CDR3, as DNA: TGCGCCAGCAGCTTGATCGCAGATAAGACGAACTATGGCTACACCTTC. Full variable domain (missing parts from reference TRBV5-1 and TRBJ1-2): KAGVTQTPRYLIKTRGQQVTLSCSPISGHRSVSWYQQTPGQGLQFLFEYFSETQRNKGNFPGRFSGRQFSNSRSEMNVSTLELGDSALYLCASSLIADKTNYGYTFGSGTRLTVV.

In its sample, this clonotype was seen many times. This chain connects TRBV5-1 to TRBJ2-3; D gene unclear. The CDR3 contains 14 residues. Trimming stripped 6 bases from V and 0 bases from J, with 11 bases between. Germline CDR1 SGHRS, CDR2 YFSETQ. The CDR3: CASTPDTSTDTQYF. The CDR3 DNA follows: TGCGCCAGCACCCCTGATACTAGCACAGATACGCAGTATTTT.